This TCR beta chain was recovered during a study of T-cell memory formation after mild COVID-19. TCRdb itself ran the 5' RACE reads through MiXCR, one entry per CDR3 protein. The repertoire consists of roughly 610,000 distinct CDR3 sequences, with 17% occurring once and the leading ten covering about 7.4%. Ten or more counts support this clonotype. Germline V lookup: CDR1 LNHDA, CDR2 SQIVND (reference sequence). The V and J ends lost 1 base and 2 bases respectively, with 18 bases between them. The CDR3 spans 18 residues. Source material: PBMCs or a T cell subset sorted from them (not recorded which). The source of this sequence is an adult woman who had mild COVID-19 (a few samples of this study predate the infection). Cell type and time point are not known. The genes are TRBV19 and TRBJ1-5, with a weak D call TRBD1 (6 bases). The CDR3 DNA is TGTGCCAGTAGTATAGGCAGGGGAGTCTTAGATGGCAATCAGCCCCAGCATTTT. Its translation: CASSIGRGVLDGNQPQHF.